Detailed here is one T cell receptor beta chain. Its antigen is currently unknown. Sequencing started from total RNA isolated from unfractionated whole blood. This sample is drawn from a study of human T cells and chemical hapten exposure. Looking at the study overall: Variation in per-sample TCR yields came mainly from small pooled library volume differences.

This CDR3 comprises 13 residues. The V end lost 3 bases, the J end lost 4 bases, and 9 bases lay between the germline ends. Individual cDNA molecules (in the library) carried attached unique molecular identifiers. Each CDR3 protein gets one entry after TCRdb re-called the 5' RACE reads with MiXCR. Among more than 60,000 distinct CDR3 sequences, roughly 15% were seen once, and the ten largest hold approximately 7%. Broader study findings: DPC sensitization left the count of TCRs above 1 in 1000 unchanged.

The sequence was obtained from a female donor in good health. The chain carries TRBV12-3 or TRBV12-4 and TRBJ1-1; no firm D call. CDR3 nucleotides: TGTGCCAGCAGTTTCTCTAAGGGCACTGAAGCTTTCTTT. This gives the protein CASSFSKGTEAFF.